This T cell receptor (beta chain) was recovered during a study of blood T cell repertoires in COVID-19. Study-level information: T cells, B-cell-depleted T cells, or PBMCs provided the cDNA or gDNA that served as material.

Germline V lookup: CDR1 LGHNA, CDR2 YSLEER. The length of the CDR3 is 15 residues. V was clipped by 3 bases and J by 3 bases, with 11 bases between them. Sequencing was performed with immunoSEQ multiplex PCR; in TCRdb, only in-frame clones are kept and a portion is missing. The sample gives about 170,000 clones, around 74% of which show up once; around 2.9% is in the top ten. The chain has TRBV4-3 and TRBJ2-2, with D possibly matching TRBD1 (6 bases). The source of this sequence is a woman older than 75 with acute or convalescent COVID-19. Sequencing used peripheral blood. CDR3 DNA sequence: TGCGCCAGCAGCCAGAACAGGGTAGACACCGGGGAGCTGTTTTTT. Protein product: CASSQNRVDTGELFF.